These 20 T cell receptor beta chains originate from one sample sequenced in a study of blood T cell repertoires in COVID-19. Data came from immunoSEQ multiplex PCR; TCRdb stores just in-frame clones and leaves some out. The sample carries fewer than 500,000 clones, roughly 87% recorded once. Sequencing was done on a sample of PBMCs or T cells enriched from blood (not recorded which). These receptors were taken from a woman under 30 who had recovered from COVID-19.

The CDR3 bases are TGTGCCAGCAGCTCCGTAACTAGTGCCTACGAGCAGTACTTC. It translates to CASSSVTSAYEQYF. The chain links TRBV7-2 to TRBJ2-7; D may be TRBD2 (5 bases). V was pared by 4 bases and J by 2 bases, with 12 bases between. The CDR3 has 14 residues. Germline-derived CDR1 and CDR2 are SGHTA and FQGNSA.

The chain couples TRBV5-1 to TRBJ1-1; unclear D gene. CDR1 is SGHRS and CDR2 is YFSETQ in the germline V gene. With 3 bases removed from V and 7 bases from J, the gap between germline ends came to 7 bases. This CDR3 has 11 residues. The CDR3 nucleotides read TGCGCCAGCAGCTGGGCGGGTGAAGCTTTCTTT. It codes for CASSWAGEAFF.

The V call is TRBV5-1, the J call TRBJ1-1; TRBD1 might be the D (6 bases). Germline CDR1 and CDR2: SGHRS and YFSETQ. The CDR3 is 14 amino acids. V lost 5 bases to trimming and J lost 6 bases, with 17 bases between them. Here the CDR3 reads CASSLNSQGSEAFF. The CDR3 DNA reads TGCGCCAGCAGTCTGAATTCACAGGGCTCTGAAGCTTTCTTT.

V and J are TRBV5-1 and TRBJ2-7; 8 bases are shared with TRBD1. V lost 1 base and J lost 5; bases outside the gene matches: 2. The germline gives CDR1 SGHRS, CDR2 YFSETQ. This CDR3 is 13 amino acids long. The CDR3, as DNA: TGCGCCAGCAGCTTGTACAGGGGGGACGAGCAGTACTTC. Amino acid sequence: CASSLYRGDEQYF. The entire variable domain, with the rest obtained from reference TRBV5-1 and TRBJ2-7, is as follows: KAGVTQTPRYLIKTRGQQVTLSCSPISGHRSVSWYQQTPGQGLQFLFEYFSETQRNKGNFPGRFSGRQFSNSRSEMNVSTLELGDSALYLCASSLYRGDEQYFGPGTRLTVT.

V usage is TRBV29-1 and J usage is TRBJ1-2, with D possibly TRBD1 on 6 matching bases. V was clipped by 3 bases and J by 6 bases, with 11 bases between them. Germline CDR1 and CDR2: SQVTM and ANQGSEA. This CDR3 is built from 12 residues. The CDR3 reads CSVDGGHDGYTF. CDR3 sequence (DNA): TGCAGCGTTGATGGGGGCCACGATGGCTACACCTTC.

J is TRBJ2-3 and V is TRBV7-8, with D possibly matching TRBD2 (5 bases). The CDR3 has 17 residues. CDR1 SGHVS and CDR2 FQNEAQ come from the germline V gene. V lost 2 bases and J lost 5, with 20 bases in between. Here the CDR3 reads CASSLRRGSFGGDTQYF. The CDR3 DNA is TGTGCCAGCAGCTTAAGACGCGGGTCTTTCGGAGGAGATACGCAGTATTTT.

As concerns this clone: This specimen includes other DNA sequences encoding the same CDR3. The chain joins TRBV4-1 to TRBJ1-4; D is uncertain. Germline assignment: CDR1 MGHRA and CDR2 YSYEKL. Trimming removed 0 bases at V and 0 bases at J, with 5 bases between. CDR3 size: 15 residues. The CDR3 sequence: CASSQEAATNEKLFF. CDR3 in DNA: TGCGCCAGCAGCCAAGAGGCGGCAACTAATGAAAAACTGTTTTTT.

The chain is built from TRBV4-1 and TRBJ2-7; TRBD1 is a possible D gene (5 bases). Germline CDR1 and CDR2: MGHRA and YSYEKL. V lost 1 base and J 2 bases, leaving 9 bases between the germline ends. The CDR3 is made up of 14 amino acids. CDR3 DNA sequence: TGCGCCAGCAGCCAAGGATCAGGGACCTACGAGCAGTACTTC. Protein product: CASSQGSGTYEQYF.

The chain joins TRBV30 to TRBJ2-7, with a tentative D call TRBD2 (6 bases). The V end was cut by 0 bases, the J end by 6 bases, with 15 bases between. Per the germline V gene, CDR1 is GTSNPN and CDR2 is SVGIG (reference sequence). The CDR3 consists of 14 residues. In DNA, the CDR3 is TGTGCCTGGAGTGTACGGCGGGAACGACCCGAGCAGTACTTC. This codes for CAWSVRRERPEQYF.

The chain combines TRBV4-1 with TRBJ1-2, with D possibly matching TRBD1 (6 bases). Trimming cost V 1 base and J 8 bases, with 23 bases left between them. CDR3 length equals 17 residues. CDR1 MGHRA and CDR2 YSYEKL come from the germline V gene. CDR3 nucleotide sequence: TGCGCCAGCAGCCAAGTAATCCAGGCCCCGGTAGGACAGGGCTACACCTTC. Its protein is CASSQVIQAPVGQGYTF.

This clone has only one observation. The CDR3 region has the DNA TGTGCCTGGAGATTGCTAGCGGGGCTCGAGACCCAGTACTTC. It encodes CAWRLLAGLETQYF. The gene calls are TRBV30 and TRBJ2-5, with 9 bases lining up with TRBD2. Germline trimming cut 3 bases from V and 5 bases from J; bases unmatched to any gene: 7. The CDR3 spans 14 residues. In germline, CDR1 is GTSNPN, CDR2 SVGIG (reference sequence).

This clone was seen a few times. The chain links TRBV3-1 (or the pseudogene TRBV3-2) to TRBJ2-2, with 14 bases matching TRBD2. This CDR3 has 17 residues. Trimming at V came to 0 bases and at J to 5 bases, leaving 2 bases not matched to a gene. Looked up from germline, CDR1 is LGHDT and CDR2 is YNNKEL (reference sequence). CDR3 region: CASSQDWTSGGTGELFF. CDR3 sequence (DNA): TGTGCCAGCAGCCAAGATTGGACTAGCGGGGGGACCGGGGAGCTGTTTTTT.

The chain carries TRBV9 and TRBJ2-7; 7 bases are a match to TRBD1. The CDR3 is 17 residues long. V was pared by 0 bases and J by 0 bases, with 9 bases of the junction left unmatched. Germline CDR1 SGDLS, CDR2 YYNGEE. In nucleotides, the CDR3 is TGTGCCAGCAGCGTAGGGTCCGACAGGGCCTTCTCCTACGAGCAGTACTTC. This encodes CASSVGSDRAFSYEQYF. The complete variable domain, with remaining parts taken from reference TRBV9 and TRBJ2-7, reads DSGVTQTPKHLITATGQRVTLRCSPRSGDLSVYWYQQSLDQGLQFLIQYYNGEERAKGNILERFSAQQFPDLHSELNLSSLELGDSALYFCASSVGSDRAFSYEQYFGPGTRLTVT.

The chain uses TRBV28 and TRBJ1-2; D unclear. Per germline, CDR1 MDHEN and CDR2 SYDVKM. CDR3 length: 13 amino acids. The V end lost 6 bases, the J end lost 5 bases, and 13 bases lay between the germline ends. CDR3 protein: CASSRSVVYGYTF. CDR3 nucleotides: TGTGCCAGCAGCCGCTCGGTCGTTTATGGCTACACCTTC.

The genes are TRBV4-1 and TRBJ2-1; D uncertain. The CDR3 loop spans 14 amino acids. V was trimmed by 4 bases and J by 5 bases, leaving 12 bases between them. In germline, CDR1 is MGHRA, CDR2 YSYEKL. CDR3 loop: CASSPRPSDNEQFF. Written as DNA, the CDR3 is TGCGCCAGCAGCCCCCGCCCGAGTGACAATGAGCAGTTCTTC.

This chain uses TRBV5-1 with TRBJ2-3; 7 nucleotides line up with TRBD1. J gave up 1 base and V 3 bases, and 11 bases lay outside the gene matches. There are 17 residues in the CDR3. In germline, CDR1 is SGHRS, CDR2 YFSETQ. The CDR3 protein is CASSSVTGTGGTDTQYF. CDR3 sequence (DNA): TGCGCCAGCAGCTCAGTGACAGGGACGGGCGGCACAGATACGCAGTATTTT.

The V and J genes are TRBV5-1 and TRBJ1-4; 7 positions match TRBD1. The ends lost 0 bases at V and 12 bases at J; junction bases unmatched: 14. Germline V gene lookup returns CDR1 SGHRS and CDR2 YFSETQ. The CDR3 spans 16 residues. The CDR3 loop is CASSLGYQGVRKELFF. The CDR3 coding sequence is TGCGCCAGCAGCTTGGGCTACCAGGGGGTAAGAAAGGAACTGTTTTTT.

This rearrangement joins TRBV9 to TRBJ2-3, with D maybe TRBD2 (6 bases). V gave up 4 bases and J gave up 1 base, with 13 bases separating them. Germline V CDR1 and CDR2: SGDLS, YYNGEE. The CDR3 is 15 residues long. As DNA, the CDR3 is TGTGCCAGCAGCCCGAGCGGGCGAGGCACAGATACGCAGTATTTT. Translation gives CASSPSGRGTDTQYF.

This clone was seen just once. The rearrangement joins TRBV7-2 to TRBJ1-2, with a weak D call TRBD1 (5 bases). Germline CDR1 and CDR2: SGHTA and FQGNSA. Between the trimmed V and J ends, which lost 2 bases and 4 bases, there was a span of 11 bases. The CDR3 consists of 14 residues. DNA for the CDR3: TGTGCCAGCAGCTTACAAGGGGAAAGCTATGGCTACACCTTC. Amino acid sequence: CASSLQGESYGYTF. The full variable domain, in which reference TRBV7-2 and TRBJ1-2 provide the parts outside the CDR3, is GAGVSQSPSNKVTEKGKDVELRCDPISGHTALYWYRQSLGQGLEFLIYFQGNSAPDKSGLPSDRFSAERTGGSVSTLTIQRTQQEDSAVYLCASSLQGESYGYTFGSGTRLTVV.

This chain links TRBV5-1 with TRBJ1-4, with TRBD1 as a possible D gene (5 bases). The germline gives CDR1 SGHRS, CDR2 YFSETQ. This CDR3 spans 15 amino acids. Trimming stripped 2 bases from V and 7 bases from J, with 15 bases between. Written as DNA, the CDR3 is TGCGCCAGCAGCTTTATGGGGCAGGGCGGTGAAAAACTGTTTTTT. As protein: CASSFMGQGGEKLFF.